This TCR beta chain came from a study of blood T cell repertoires in COVID-19 (dated by TCRdb to about 2020). Study-level background: Samples from collaborators originated in the United States, Italy and Spain and spanned both the acute and convalescent phases of COVID-19. The repertoires were released in a freely available public database intended as a resource for research on the immune response to SARS-CoV-2. The dataset comprised deeply sampled blood TCRbeta repertoires from subjects exposed to, actively infected with, or recovered from COVID-19. The sample metadata nearly always contained a de-identified subject ID, COVID-19 status, age in years and sex. Where available, HLA class I and class II types were taken from metadata supplied by the sample provider and were not determined by assay-based typing. Samples came from the ongoing ImmuneRACE study (first 160 participants) plus 1,254 subjects from 6 global collaborators. The material from the prospective study consisted of cDNA or gDNA derived from T cells, B-cell-depleted T cells, or PBMCs.

TCRbeta CDR3 regions were amplified from genomic DNA using the immunoSEQ Assay, a bias-controlled multiplex PCR. For the original study's pipeline: The number of nucleated cells in each sample was estimated by amplification of reference gene primers within the assay. To quantify the absolute abundance of each unique TCRbeta CDR3 rearrangement, sequence reads were collapsed and filtered. Productive Simpson clonality was computed per sample as the square root of Simpson's diversity index over productive rearrangements. Not all clones reach the TCRdb copy of this immuneACCESS table, which keeps in-frame sequences only. Checked studies attribute under half of the gap to unresolved V genes and leave the rest unexplained. V, J and clone size were drawn from that table, and D and trimming were deduced from the DNA. The sample records about 200,000 clones, around 90% of which are singletons. The ten largest clones represent about 2.3% of the sample.

In the case of this clone: Its antigen remains unidentified. Base qualities are missing; no much larger clone stands one base away.

Participants in the prospective study were enrolled through a virtual design, were aged about 18 to 90 years, and lived in approximately 24 United States geographic areas. Cohort assignment in the prospective study relied on participant-reported clinical history from a screening survey and a study questionnaire. Recovered participants in ImmuneRACE Cohort 3 were defined as having two consecutive negative NP/OP PCR tests, clearance from a healthcare professional, or resolution of symptoms. Mobile phlebotomists in the prospective study collected whole blood, serum and a nasopharyngeal or oropharyngeal swab from every participant. Prospective study participants could optionally give additional blood draws and questionnaires over a roughly 2-month period. Before DNA extraction, blood samples from the prospective study were shipped at room temperature or frozen. Overall study results and their limits: How much clinical and demographic metadata was included differed by source and by participant, and the metadata was provided uncurated.

This clonotype was obtained from a woman in her 30s who had recovered from COVID-19. Specimen: PBMCs or T cells enriched from blood (not recorded which).

The CDR3 has the sequence CASSLEAGRKYNEQFF. The DNA sequence reads TGTGCCAGCAGCTTAGAGGCGGGCCGGAAATACAATGAGCAGTTCTTC. The chain is encoded by TRBV11-2 joined to TRBJ2-1; possibly the D gene is TRBD2, per 5 matching bases. Between the V and J ends, shortened by 0 bases and 4 bases respectively, the junction contains 13 bases. The CDR3 runs 16 residues from the cysteine to the phenylalanine. Just CDR3 DNA is preserved here, 48 bases in frame from base 1. CDR1 is given as SGHAT and CDR2 as FQNNGV, both from the germline V gene.